The next 7 T cell receptor beta chains were all read from a single sample in a study of OX40 agonist ivuxolimab in advanced cancers. Only in-frame clones appear in the TCRdb table, and some are missing; sequencing was by immunoSEQ multiplex PCR. The table records roughly 75,000 clones, 70% to 90% of them present only once. The material sequenced was CD4+ or CD8+ T cells sorted from blood, taken in a trial of the OX40 agonist ivuxolimab. All receptors come from an adult with an advanced solid tumor such as melanoma, head and neck, liver or kidney cancer.

This clone was seen a few times. CDR3 residues: CASRRGATEAFF. In DNA form, the CDR3 reads TGCGCCAGCAGACGGGGGGCAACTGAAGCTTTCTTT. The chain carries TRBV10-2 and TRBJ1-1, with D perhaps TRBD1 (6 bases). The length of the CDR3 is 12 residues. The ends were cut back, 6 bases at V and 5 bases at J, with 10 bases in the middle. Germline V gives CDR1 WSHSY, CDR2 SAAADI.

The V call is TRBV11-1, the J call TRBJ1-1, with TRBD1 matching over 9 bases. The V segment lost 0 bases and the J segment 6 bases; nucleotides outside the gene matches: 5. Germline CDR1 SGHAT, CDR2 FQDESV (reference sequence). The CDR3 runs to 15 residues. The CDR3, as DNA: TGTGCCAGCAGCTTAGCGGGACAGGGAGGGCCTGAAGCTTTCTTT. This sequence encodes CASSLAGQGGPEAFF.

The rearrangement uses TRBV11-1 and TRBJ1-1; D not certain. Germline lookup yields CDR1 SGHAT and CDR2 FQDESV (reference sequence). CDR3 length: 14 amino acids. Trimming removed 1 base at V and 0 bases at J, with 6 bases between. Here the CDR3 DNA reads TGTGCCAGCAGCTTAGGGCTCATGAACACTGAAGCTTTCTTT. It yields the protein CASSLGLMNTEAFF. Combining the CDR3 with reference TRBV11-1 and TRBJ1-1 gives the whole variable domain EAEVAQSPRYKITEKSQAVAFWCDPISGHATLYWYRQILGQGPELLVQFQDESVVDDSQLPKDRFSAERLKGVDSTLKIQPAELGDSAMYLCASSLGLMNTEAFFGQGTRLTVV.

The chain employs TRBV6-1 and TRBJ2-1, with 7 bases lining up with TRBD2. Germline lookup yields CDR1 MNHNS and CDR2 SASEGT. V lost 6 bases to trimming and J lost 9 bases; unmatched junction nucleotides: 14. This CDR3 region has 15 residues. CDR3 loop: CASRTIGLVAGEQFF. The CDR3 DNA reads TGTGCCAGCAGGACTATAGGACTAGTAGCTGGTGAGCAGTTCTTC.

The CDR3 DNA reads as TGTGCCAGCAGCTCCTGGGACAGACCGAACACTGAAGCTTTCTTT. Residues: CASSSWDRPNTEAFF. The genes are TRBV5-6 and TRBJ1-1, with TRBD1 matching over 7 bases. In germline, CDR1 is SGHDT, CDR2 YYEEEE. The CDR3 covers 15 residues. J lost 1 base, V lost 3 bases, and 6 bases had no gene match.

This clone has a single count. The chain recombines TRBV11-3 with TRBJ2-1; perhaps TRBD2 as D (7 bases). Germline V gene sequence: CDR1 SGHNT, CDR2 YENEEA. The CDR3 sequence is 16 residues long. Trimming removed 7 bases at V and 3 bases at J, with 19 bases between. The CDR3 bases are TGTGCCAGCACGGAGGCGAGGGGGGGGAACTACAATGAGCAGTTCTTC. Translated, it gives CASTEARGGNYNEQFF.

The CDR3 DNA reads TGTGCCAGCAGCTTAGAGGCAGGGGAGGGATCCTACGAGCAGTACTTC. It encodes CASSLEAGEGSYEQYF. The V call is TRBV11-3, the J call TRBJ2-7; weak D call: TRBD2 (7 bases). The CDR3 is 16 residues long. Between the trimmed V and J ends, which lost 0 bases and 1 base, there was a span of 13 bases. CDR1 is SGHNT and CDR2 is YENEEA in the germline V gene.